Sequencing of this T cell receptor beta chain was carried out in a study of T cell responses to AZD1222 COVID-19 vaccine. The protocol was immunoSEQ multiplex PCR, while the TCRdb copy is restricted to in-frame clones and leaves out a portion. Of 130,000 to 150,000 clones listed, under 95% are singletons. Germline-derived CDR1 and CDR2 are SGHVT and SQSDAQ. This CDR3 is built from 15 residues. The trim removed 3 bases at V and 6 bases at J, leaving 10 bases unmatched. This TCR was sampled from an adult in good health. The rearrangement uses TRBV7-4 and TRBJ2-5; 7 positions match TRBD1. The material sequenced was peripheral blood, taken on day 0 of AZD1222 vaccination. CDR3 nucleotide sequence: TGTGCCAGCAGCTTCAAACAGGGGTCAAAAAAGACCCAGTACTTC. Translating gives CASSFKQGSKKTQYF.